This TCR beta chain was sequenced for a study of blood T cell repertoires in COVID-19. As originally analysed: For nucleated cells, counts were estimated from reference gene primer amplification. Clones were read by immunoSEQ multiplex PCR, and TCRdb kept only the in-frame ones, dropping some. V and J calls and clone size are as listed in that table; D and trimming were resolved from the DNA. The sample includes 130,000 to 150,000 clones, approximately 91% of them seen just once. The CDR3 runs 20 residues. The germline gives CDR1 MNHEY, CDR2 SVGEGT. J was trimmed by 4 bases and V by 2 bases; bases with no gene match: 15.

This sequence joins TRBV6-2 or TRBV6-3 and TRBJ1-6, with 9 positions matching TRBD1. This TCR was sampled from a human donor in a cohort sampled during active COVID-19. The sample comprised peripheral blood. The CDR3 coding sequence is TGTGCCAGCAGTTACCGGACAACAGGGGGCCGCAGACATTATAATTCACCCCTCCACTTT. Translating it yields CASSYRTTGGRRHYNSPLHF.